This T cell receptor beta chain was identified during a study of T cells in women clearing cervical HPV infection. Overall study: Case blood was drawn when the lesion was first found; control blood after infection became undetectable. Points from the study as a whole: Effector/memory and HPV-specific T cells were not isolated, and association timing is unknown. Repertoire richness, not evenness, was significantly elevated in CIN3+ cases versus controls.

The method was immunoSEQ multiplex PCR; TCRdb's version includes in-frame clones alone and lacks a portion of them. With around 40,000 clones in the sample, the ten largest clones hold approximately 5.9%. The CDR3 is made up of 15 amino acids. Germline CDR1 DFQATT, CDR2 SNEGSKA (reference sequence). As concerns this clone: Its antigen is undetermined. The read ends 3 residues early relative to the CDR3; the germline J gene fills the gap.

The chain links TRBV20-1 to TRBJ1-5; 12 bases line up with TRBD1. The origin of this receptor is a woman between 18 and 70 years old with a cervical HPV16 infection that either progressed to CIN3+ or cleared (not recorded which). Sequenced input: blood buffy coat. The covered CDR3 bases are TGCAGTGCTAGCAAAGGGACAGGGGGCCAGGTTCCC. Translated, it gives CSASKGTGGQVP. The full CDR3 is CSASKGTGGQVPQHF.